Described below is a single T cell receptor (beta chain) sequence and its context. Its specificity is unknown. The sample belongs to a study of radiotherapy plus CTLA-4 blockade in lung cancer. Study in general: Objective responses arose in roughly 18% of patients, and under 40% experienced disease control.

The germline gives CDR1 SGHTA, CDR2 FQGNSA. V was clipped by 5 bases and J by 6 bases, with 16 bases between them. The CDR3 has 14 residues. Generated by immunoSEQ multiplex PCR, the TCRdb table keeps only in-frame clones and is missing some. The sample lists roughly 44,000 clones; nearly 90% were seen once. Study-wide points: TCR clones originating in tumors grew in number in blood after radiotherapy plus ipilimumab.

The sample was peripheral blood, taken from a patient treated with radiotherapy plus ipilimumab. The clonotype was recovered from a human donor with non-small cell lung cancer whose response to radiotherapy plus ipilimumab could not be evaluated. V is TRBV7-2 and J is TRBJ1-1; weak D call: TRBD1 (6 bases). The CDR3 bases are TGTGCCAGCAGCGCCAGGGGTTCACGGGCTGAAGCTTTCTTT. The encoded protein is CASSARGSRAEAFF.